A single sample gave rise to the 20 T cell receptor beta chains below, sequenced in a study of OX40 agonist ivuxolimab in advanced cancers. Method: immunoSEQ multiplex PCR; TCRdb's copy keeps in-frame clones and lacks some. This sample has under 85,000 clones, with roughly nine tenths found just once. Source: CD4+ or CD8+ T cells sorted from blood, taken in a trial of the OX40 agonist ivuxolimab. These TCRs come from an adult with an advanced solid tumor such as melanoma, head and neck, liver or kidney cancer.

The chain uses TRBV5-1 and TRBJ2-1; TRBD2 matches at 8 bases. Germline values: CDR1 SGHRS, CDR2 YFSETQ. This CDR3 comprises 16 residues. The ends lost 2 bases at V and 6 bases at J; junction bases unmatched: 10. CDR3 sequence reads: CASSLGPGLGGNEQFF. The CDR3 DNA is TGCGCCAGCAGCTTAGGACCGGGACTAGGAGGCAATGAGCAGTTCTTC.

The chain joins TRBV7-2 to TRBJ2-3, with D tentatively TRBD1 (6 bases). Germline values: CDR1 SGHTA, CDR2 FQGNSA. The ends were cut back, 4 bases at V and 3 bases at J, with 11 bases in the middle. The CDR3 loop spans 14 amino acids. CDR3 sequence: CASSSQGLTDTQYF. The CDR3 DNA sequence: TGTGCCAGCAGCTCACAGGGATTGACAGATACGCAGTATTTT.

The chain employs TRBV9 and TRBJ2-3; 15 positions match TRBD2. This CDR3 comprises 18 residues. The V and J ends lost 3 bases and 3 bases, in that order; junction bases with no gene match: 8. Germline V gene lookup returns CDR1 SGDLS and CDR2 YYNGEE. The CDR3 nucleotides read TGTGCCAGCAGCGGGACTAGCGGGAGGGGGTTTGGGACAGATACGCAGTATTTT. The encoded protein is CASSGTSGRGFGTDTQYF.

CDR3 region: CASSQGEGNTGELFF. The CDR3 nucleotides read TGTGCCAGCAGCCAAGGGGAGGGGAACACCGGGGAGCTGTTTTTT. The genes are TRBV11-3 and TRBJ2-2, with TRBD2 identical over 7 bases. This CDR3 is 15 amino acids long. V dropped 5 bases and J dropped 1; count of bases not matched to a gene: 4. CDR1 and CDR2 from the germline V gene are SGHNT and YENEEA.

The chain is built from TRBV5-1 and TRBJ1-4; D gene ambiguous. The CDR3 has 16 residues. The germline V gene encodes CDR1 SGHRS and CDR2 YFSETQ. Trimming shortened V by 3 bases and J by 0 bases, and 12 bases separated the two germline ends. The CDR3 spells CASSSEFLATNEKLFF. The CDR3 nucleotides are TGCGCCAGCAGCTCGGAGTTCCTTGCAACTAATGAAAAACTGTTTTTT.

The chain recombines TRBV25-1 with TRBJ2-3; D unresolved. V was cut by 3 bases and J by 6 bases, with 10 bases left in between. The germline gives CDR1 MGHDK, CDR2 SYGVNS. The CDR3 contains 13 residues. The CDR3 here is CASSDDHRDTQYF. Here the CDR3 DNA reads TGTGCCAGCAGTGATGACCACCGGGATACGCAGTATTTT. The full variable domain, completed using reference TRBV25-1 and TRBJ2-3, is EADIYQTPRYLVIGTGKKITLECSQTMGHDKMYWYQQDPGMELHLIHYSYGVNSTEKGDLSSESTVSRIRTEHFPLTLESARPSHTSQYLCASSDDHRDTQYFGPGTRLTVL.

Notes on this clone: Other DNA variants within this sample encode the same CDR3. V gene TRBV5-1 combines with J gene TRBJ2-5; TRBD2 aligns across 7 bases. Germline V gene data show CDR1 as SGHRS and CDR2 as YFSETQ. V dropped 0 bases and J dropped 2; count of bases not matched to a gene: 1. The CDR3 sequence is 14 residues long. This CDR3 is CASSLVGGQETQYF. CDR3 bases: TGCGCCAGCAGCTTGGTCGGGGGGCAAGAGACCCAGTACTTC.

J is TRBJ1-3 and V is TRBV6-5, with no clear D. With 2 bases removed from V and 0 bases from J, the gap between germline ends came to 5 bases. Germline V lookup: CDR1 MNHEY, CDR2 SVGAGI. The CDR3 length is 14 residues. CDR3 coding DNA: TGTGCCAGCAGTTACGGTTCCTCTGGAAACACCATATATTTT. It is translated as CASSYGSSGNTIYF.

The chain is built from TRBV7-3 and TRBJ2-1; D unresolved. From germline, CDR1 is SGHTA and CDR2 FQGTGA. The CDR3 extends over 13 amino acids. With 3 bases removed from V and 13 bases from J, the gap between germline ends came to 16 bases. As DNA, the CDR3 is TGTGCCAGCAGCTTGCGCGACGACAATGGACAGTTCTTC. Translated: CASSLRDDNGQFF.

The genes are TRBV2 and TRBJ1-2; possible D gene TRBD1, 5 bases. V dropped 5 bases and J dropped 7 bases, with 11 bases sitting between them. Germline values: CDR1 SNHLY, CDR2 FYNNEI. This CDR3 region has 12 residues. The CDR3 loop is CASSWVGVGYTF. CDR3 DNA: TGTGCCAGCAGTTGGGTGGGGGTTGGCTACACCTTC.

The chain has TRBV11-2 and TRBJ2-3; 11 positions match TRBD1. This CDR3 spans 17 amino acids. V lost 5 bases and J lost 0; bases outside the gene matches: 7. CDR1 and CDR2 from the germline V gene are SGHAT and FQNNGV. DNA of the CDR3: TGTGCCAGCAGCCCTGGACAGGGGGCGCCTAGCACAGATACGCAGTATTTT. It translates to CASSPGQGAPSTDTQYF.

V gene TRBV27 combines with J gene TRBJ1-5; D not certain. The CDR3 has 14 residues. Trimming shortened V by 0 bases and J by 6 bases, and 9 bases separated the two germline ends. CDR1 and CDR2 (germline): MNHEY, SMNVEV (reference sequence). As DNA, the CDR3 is TGTGCCAGCAGTTTATCAAGGGTACCTCAGCCCCAGCATTTT. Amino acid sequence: CASSLSRVPQPQHF.

CDR3 in DNA: TGTGCCAGCAGTGACGGGGGCAAACAAGCTTTCTTT. Its protein is CASSDGGKQAFF. V and J are TRBV6-4 and TRBJ1-1, with a weak D call TRBD1 (6 bases). The CDR3 contains 12 residues. CDR1 and CDR2 (germline): MRHNA, SNTAGT. Trimming removed 2 bases at V and 9 bases at J, with 10 bases between.

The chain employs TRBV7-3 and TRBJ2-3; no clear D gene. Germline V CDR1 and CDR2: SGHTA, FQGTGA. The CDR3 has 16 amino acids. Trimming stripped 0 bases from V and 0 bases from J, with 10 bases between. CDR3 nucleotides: TGTGCCAGCAGCTTAACGGTAGACCTTAGCACAGATACGCAGTATTTT. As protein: CASSLTVDLSTDTQYF.

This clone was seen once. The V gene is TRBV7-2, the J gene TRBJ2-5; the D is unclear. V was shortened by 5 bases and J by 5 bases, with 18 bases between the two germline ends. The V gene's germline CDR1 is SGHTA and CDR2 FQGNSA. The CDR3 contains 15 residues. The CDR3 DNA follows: TGTGCCAGCAGCCTACTACGGCGGCTCGGCGAGACCCAGTACTTC. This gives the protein CASSLLRRLGETQYF.

The DNA for the CDR3 is TGTGCCAGCAGCCAAGAAATTAGGGGCTCGAACACCGGGGAGCTGTTTTTT. Translation: CASSQEIRGSNTGELFF. The rearrangement joins TRBV14 to TRBJ2-2; tentatively, D is TRBD1 (5 bases). CDR1 SGHDN and CDR2 FVKESK come from the germline V gene. This CDR3 has 17 residues. The V gene lost 0 bases and the J gene lost 0 bases, with 11 bases spanning the gap. The complete variable domain, with remaining parts taken from reference TRBV14 and TRBJ2-2, reads EAGVTQFPSHSVIEKGQTVTLRCDPISGHDNLYWYRRVMGKEIKFLLHFVKESKQDESGMPNNRFLAERTGGTYSTLKVQPAELEDSGVYFCASSQEIRGSNTGELFFGEGSRLTVL.

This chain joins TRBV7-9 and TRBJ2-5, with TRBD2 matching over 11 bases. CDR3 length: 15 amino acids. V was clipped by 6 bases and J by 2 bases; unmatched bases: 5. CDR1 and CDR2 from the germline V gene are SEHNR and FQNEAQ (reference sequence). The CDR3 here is CASRGTSGTQETQYF. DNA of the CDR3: TGTGCCAGCAGGGGGACTAGCGGTACACAAGAGACCCAGTACTTC.

The CDR3 protein is CASSGSGTGVSPLHF. The CDR3 bases are TGTGCCAGCAGTGGATCCGGGACAGGGGTGTCACCCCTCCACTTT. The chain couples TRBV28 to TRBJ1-6; TRBD1 matches at 10 bases. V shed 5 bases and J 10 bases; nucleotides not matched to a gene: 8. The germline V gene has CDR1 MDHEN and CDR2 SYDVKM. This CDR3 is 15 amino acids long.

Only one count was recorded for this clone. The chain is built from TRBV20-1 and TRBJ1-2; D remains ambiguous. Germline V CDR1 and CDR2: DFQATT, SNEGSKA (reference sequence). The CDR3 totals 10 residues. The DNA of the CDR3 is TGCCTTGGTCCGGACCGCGGCTACACCTTC. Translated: CLGPDRGYTF.

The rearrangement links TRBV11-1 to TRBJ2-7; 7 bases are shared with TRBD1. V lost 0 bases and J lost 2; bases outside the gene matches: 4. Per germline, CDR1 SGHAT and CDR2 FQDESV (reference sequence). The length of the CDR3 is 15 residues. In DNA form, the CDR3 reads TGTGCCAGCAGCTTAGCGGGGCAGGGGGCCTACGAGCAGTACTTC. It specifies CASSLAGQGAYEQYF.